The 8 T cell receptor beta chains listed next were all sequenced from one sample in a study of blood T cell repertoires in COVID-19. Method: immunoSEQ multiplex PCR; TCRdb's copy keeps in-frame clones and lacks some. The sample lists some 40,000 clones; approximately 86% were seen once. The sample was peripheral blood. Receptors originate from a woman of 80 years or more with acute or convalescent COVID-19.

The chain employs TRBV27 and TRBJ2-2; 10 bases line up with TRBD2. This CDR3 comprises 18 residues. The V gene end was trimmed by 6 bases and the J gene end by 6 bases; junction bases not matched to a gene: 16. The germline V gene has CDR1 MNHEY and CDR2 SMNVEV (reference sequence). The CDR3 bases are TGTGCCAGCAGCGAACCGGGTCTAGCGGGGGTTCGACCCGGGGAGCTGTTTTTT. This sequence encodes CASSEPGLAGVRPGELFF.

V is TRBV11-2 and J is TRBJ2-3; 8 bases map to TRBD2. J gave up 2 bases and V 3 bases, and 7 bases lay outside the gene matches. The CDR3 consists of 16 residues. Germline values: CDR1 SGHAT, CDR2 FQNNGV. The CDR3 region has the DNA TGTGCCAGCAGCTTTTTAGCGGGAATTACCACAGATACGCAGTATTTT. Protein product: CASSFLAGITTDTQYF.

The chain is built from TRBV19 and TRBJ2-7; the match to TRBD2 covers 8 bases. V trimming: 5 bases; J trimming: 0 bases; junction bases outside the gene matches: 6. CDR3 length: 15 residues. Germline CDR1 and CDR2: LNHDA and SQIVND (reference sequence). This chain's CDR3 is CASSPSAGGSYEQYF. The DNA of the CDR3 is TGTGCCAGTAGTCCTTCCGCGGGAGGCTCCTACGAGCAGTACTTC. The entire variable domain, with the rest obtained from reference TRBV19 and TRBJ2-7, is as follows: DGGITQSPKYLFRKEGQNVTLSCEQNLNHDAMYWYRQDPGQGLRLIYYSQIVNDFQKGDIAEGYSVSREKKESFPLTVTSAQKNPTAFYLCASSPSAGGSYEQYFGPGTRLTVT.

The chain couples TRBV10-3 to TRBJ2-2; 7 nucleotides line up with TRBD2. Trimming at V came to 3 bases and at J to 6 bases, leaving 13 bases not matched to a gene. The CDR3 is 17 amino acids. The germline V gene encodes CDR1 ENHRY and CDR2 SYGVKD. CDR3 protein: CAISDPTSVNTPGELFF. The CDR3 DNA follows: TGTGCCATCAGTGATCCAACTAGCGTCAACACCCCCGGGGAGCTGTTTTTT.

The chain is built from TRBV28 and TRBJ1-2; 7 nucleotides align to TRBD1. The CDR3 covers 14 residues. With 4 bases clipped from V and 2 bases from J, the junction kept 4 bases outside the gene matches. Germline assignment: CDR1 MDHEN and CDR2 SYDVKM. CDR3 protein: CASSSPGQNYGYTF. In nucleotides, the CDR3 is TGTGCCAGCAGTTCCCCGGGACAGAACTATGGCTACACCTTC.

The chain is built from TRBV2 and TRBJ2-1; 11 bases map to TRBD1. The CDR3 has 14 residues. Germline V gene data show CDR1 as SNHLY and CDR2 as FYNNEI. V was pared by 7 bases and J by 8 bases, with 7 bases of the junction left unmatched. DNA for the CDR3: TGTGCCAGCACCTGGACAGGGGGCGTCGATGAGCAGTTCTTC. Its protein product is CASTWTGGVDEQFF.

The CDR3, as DNA: TGTGCCAGCAGTGACTGGGCTAGCGGGCCCCTGGGGGATACGCAGTATTTT. Translated, it gives CASSDWASGPLGDTQYF. The chain couples TRBV2 to TRBJ2-3; 8 bases agree with TRBD2. Germline CDR1 reads SNHLY; CDR2 reads FYNNEI. CDR3 length: 17 residues. The V and J ends lost 3 bases and 6 bases, in that order; junction bases with no gene match: 14.

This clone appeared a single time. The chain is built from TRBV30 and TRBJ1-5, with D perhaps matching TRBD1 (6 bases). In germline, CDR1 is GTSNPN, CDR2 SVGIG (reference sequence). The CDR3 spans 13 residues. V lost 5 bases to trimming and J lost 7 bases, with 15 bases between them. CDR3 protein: CAWDGGAEQPQHF. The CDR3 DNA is TGTGCCTGGGATGGGGGGGCTGAACAGCCCCAGCATTTT.